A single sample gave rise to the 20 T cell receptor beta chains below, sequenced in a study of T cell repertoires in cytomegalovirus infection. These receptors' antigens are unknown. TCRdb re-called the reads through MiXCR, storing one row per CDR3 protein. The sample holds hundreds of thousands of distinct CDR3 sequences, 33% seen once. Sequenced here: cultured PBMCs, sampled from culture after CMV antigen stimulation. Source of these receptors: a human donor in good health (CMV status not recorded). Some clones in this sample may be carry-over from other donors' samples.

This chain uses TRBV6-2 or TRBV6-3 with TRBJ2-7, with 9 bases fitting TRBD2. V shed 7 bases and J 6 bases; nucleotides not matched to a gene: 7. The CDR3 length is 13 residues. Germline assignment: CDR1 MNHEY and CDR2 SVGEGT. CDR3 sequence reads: CASTSGLAIEQYF. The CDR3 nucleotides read TGTGCCAGCACCTCGGGACTAGCTATCGAGCAGTACTTC.

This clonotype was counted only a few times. CDR3 nucleotides: TGTGCCAGCAGCCCCTCAGGACAGGGGGGTGTTGAAGCTTTCTTT. Its translation: CASSPSGQGGVEAFF. This sequence joins TRBV11-2 and TRBJ1-1; 10 bases agree with TRBD1. Trimming took 5 bases from V and 7 from J; bases not matched to a gene: 10. The CDR3 has 15 amino acids. Germline CDR1 reads SGHAT; CDR2 reads FQNNGV. Full variable domain (outside the CDR3, taken from reference TRBV11-2 and TRBJ1-1): EAGVAQSPRYKIIEKRQSVAFWCNPISGHATLYWYQQILGQGPKLLIQFQNNGVVDDSQLPKDRFSAERLKGVDSTLKIQPAKLEDSAVYLCASSPSGQGGVEAFFGQGTRLTVV.

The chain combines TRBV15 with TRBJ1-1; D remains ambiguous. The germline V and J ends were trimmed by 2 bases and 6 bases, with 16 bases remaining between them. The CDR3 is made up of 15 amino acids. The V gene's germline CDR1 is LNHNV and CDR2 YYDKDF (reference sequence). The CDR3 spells CATSRPAPKASEAFF. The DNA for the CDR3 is TGTGCCACCAGCAGACCGGCCCCAAAGGCCTCTGAAGCTTTCTTT.

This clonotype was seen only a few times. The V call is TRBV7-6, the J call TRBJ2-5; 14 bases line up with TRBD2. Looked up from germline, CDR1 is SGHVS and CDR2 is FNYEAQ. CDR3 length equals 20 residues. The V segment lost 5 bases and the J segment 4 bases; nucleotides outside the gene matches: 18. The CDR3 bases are TGTGCCAGCAGCGTACGAGGGCGGGGGACTAGCGGGAGCCGAGGAGAGACCCAGTACTTC. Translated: CASSVRGRGTSGSRGETQYF.

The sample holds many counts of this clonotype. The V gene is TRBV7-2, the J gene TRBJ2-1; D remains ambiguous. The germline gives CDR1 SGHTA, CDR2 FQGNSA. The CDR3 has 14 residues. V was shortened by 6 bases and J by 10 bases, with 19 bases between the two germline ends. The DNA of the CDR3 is TGTGCCAGCAGGCGTCTAGGGCAGCCCTCGGAGCAGTTCTTC. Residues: CASRRLGQPSEQFF.

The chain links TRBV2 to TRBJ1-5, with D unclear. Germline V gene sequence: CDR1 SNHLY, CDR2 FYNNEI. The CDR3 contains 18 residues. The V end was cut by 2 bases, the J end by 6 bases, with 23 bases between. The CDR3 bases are TGTGCCAGCAGTGAATACGCTCGGGGAGGGATGGTACTTCAGCCCCAGCATTTT. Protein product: CASSEYARGGMVLQPQHF. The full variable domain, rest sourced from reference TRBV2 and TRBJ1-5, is EPEVTQTPSHQVTQMGQEVILRCVPISNHLYFYWYRQILGQKVEFLVSFYNNEISEKSEIFDDQFSVERPDGSNFTLKIRSTKLEDSAMYFCASSEYARGGMVLQPQHFGDGTRLSIL.

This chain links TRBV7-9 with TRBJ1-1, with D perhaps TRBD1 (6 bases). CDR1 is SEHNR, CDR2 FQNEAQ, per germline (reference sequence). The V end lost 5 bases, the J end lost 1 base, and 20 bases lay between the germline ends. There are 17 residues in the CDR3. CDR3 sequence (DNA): TGTGCCAGCAGCACACCCCGGGACACAACAAGGAACACTGAAGCTTTCTTT. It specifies CASSTPRDTTRNTEAFF.

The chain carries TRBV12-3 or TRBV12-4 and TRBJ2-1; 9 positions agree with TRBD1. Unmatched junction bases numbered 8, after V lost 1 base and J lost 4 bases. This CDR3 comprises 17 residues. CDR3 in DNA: TGTGCCAGCAGTTTAGTGTGGGACAGGGATAAGTACAATGAGCAGTTCTTC. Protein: CASSLVWDRDKYNEQFF.

CDR3: CASSLHEKVYEQYF. The DNA for the CDR3 is TGTGCCAGCAGTTTACACGAGAAGGTCTACGAGCAGTACTTC. The chain has TRBV27 and TRBJ2-7; D gene ambiguous. CDR1 and CDR2 from the germline V gene are MNHEY and SMNVEV (reference sequence). CDR3 size: 14 residues. Trimming stripped 2 bases from V and 3 bases from J, with 11 bases between.

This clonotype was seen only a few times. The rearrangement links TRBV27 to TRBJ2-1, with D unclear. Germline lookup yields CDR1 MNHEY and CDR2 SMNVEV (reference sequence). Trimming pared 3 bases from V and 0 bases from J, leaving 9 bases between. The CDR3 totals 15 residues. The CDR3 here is CASSFLDNSYNEQFF. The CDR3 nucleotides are TGTGCCAGCAGTTTCCTAGACAACTCCTACAATGAGCAGTTCTTC.

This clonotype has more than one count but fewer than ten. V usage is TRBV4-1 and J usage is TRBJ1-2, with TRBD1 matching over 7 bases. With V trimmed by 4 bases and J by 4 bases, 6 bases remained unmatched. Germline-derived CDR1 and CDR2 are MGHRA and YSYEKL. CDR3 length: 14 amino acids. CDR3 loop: CASSLRGGAYGYTF. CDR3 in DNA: TGCGCCAGCAGCCTTAGAGGGGGCGCCTATGGCTACACCTTC.

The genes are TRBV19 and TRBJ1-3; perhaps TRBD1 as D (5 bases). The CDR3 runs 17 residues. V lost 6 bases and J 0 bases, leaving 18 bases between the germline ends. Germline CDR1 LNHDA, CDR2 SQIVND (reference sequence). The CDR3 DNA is TGTGCCAGTAGCCTTATACCGGGACCGAGCTCTGGAAACACCATATATTTT. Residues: CASSLIPGPSSGNTIYF.

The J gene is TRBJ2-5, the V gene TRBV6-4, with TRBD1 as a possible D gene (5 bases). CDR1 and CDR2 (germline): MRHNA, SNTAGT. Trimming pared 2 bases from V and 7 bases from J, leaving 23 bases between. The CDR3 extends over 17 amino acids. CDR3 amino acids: CASSDKSPGHKRWTQYF. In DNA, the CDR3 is TGTGCCAGCAGTGACAAATCCCCAGGGCACAAGAGGTGGACCCAGTACTTC.

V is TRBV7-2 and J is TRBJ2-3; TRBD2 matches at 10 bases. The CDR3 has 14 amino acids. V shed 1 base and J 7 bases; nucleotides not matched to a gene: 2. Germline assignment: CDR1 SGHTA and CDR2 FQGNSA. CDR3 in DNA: TGTGCCAGCAGCTTAGGACTAGCGGGCAATACGCAGTATTTT. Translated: CASSLGLAGNTQYF. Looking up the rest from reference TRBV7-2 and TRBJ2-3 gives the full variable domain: GAGVSQSPSNKVTEKGKDVELRCDPISGHTALYWYRQSLGQGLEFLIYFQGNSAPDKSGLPSDRFSAERTGGSVSTLTIQRTQQEDSAVYLCASSLGLAGNTQYFGPGTRLTVL.

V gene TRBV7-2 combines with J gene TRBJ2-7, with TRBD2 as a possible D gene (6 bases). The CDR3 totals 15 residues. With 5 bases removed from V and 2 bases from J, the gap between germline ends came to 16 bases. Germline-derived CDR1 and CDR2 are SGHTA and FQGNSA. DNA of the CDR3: TGTGCCAGCAGCCCTGGGCTAGCGAGAGCCTACGAGCAGTACTTC. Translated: CASSPGLARAYEQYF.

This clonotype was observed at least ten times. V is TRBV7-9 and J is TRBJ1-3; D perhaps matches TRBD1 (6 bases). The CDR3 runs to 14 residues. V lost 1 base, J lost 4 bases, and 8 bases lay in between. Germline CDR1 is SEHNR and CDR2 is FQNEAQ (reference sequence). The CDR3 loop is CASSLEGTGNTIYF. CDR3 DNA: TGTGCCAGCAGCTTAGAGGGGACAGGAAACACCATATATTTT.

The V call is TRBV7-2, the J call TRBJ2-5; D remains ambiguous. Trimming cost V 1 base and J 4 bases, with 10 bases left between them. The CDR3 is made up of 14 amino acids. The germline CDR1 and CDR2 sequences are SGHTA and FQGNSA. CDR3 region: CASSLGSRIETQYF. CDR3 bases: TGTGCCAGCAGCTTAGGCAGCCGTATAGAGACCCAGTACTTC.

The DNA for the CDR3 is TGCGCCAGCAGCCAAGATCTGCGACTAGTGGTGGATACGCAGTATTTT. It encodes CASSQDLRLVVDTQYF. The chain recombines TRBV4-3 with TRBJ2-3, with a possible D match to TRBD2 (6 bases). Germline assignment: CDR1 LGHNA and CDR2 YSLEER. V gave up 0 bases and J gave up 6 bases, with 16 bases separating them. The CDR3 extends over 16 amino acids.

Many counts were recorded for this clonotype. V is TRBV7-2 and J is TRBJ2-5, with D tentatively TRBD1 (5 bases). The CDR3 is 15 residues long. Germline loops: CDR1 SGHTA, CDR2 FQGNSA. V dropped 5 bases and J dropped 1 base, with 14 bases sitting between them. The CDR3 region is CASSDPRTSQETQYF. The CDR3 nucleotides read TGTGCCAGCAGCGATCCGAGGACAAGCCAAGAGACCCAGTACTTC.

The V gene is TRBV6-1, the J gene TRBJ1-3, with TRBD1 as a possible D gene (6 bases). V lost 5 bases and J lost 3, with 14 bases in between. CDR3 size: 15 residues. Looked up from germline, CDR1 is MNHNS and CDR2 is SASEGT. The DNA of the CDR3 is TGTGCCAGCAGTTACCAGACAGGAGGTGGAAACACCATATATTTT. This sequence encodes CASSYQTGGGNTIYF.